This record looks at one T cell receptor beta chain sequence and its context. After template switching added a universal primer site, the resulting cDNA carried unique molecular identifiers. Using its own MiXCR run on the 5' RACE reads, TCRdb lists one record per CDR3 protein. The data hold 400,000 to 500,000 distinct CDR3 sequences, with 13% to 15% observed a single time. These data originate in a study of identical twins. All donors comprised healthy Caucasians. V dropped 5 bases and J dropped 0 bases, with 8 bases sitting between them. This CDR3 has 12 residues. Germline CDR1 and CDR2: DFQATT and SNEGSKA (reference sequence). The sample also formed part of further work on yellow fever vaccine responses in identical twins.

The sequence was collected from a woman between 18 and 30 years old in good health. The chain employs TRBV20-1 and TRBJ2-7; no firm D call. Sequenced: CD4+ T cells sorted from blood. The CDR3 DNA reads TGCAGTGCTCGGGCAATCTCCTACGAGCAGTACTTC. The encoded protein is CSARAISYEQYF.